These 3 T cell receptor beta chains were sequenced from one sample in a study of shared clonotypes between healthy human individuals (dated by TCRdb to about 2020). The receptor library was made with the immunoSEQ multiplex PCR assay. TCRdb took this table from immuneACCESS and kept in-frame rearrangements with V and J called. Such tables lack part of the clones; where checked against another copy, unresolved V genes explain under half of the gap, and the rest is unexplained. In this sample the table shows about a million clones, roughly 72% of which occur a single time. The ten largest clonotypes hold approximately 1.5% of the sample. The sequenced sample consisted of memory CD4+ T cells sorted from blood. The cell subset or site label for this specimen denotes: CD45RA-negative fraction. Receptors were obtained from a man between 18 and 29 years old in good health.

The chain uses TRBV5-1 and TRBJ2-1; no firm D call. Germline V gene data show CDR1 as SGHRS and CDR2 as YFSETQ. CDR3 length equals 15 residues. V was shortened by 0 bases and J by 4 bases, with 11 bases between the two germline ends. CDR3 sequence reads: CASSLVASLYNEQFF. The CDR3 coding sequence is TGCGCCAGCAGCTTGGTGGCCAGCCTTTACAATGAGCAGTTCTTC.

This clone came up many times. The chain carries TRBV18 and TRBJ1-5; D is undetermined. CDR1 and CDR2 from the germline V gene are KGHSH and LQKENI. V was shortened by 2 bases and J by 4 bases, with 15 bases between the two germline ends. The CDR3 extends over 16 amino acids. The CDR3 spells CASSPSMSANNQPQHF. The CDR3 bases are TGTGCCAGCTCACCATCCATGTCAGCAAATAATCAGCCCCAGCATTTT.

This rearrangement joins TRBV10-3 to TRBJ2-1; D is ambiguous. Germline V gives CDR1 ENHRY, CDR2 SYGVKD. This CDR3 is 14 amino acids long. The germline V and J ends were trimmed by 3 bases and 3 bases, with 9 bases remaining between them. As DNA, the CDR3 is TGTGCCATCAGTGAAGGCGGAAACTACAATGAGCAGTTCTTC. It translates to CAISEGGNYNEQFF.